This is a list of T cell receptor beta chains from one sample in a study of OX40 agonist ivuxolimab in advanced cancers. Some clones are missing from TCRdb's copy, which holds only in-frame ones; the method was immunoSEQ multiplex PCR. The data show 70,000 or so clones, 70% to 90% seen once. The sample consisted of CD4+ or CD8+ T cells sorted from blood, taken in a trial of the OX40 agonist ivuxolimab. Receptors originate from an adult with an advanced solid tumor such as melanoma, head and neck, liver or kidney cancer. Both conserved end residues are part of each CDR3.

v_gene: TRBV10-2
j_gene: TRBJ2-2
CDR3aa: CASRPGYTGELFF

v_gene: TRBV11-2
j_gene: TRBJ2-5
CDR3aa: CASSLGMEGSETQYF

v_gene: TRBV10-1
j_gene: TRBJ2-5
CDR3aa: CASSESKPFGETQYF

v_gene: TRBV6-5
j_gene: TRBJ2-3
CDR3aa: CASSREWDATQYF

v_gene: TRBV5-5
j_gene: TRBJ1-3
CDR3aa: CASRPTGGGNTIYF

v_gene: TRBV9
j_gene: TRBJ2-3
CDR3aa: CASSVGTSGGGDTQYF

v_gene: TRBV6-5
j_gene: TRBJ1-2
CDR3aa: CASSTGSSGYTF

v_gene: TRBV5-4
j_gene: TRBJ2-7
CDR3aa: CASSTDRASSYEQYF

v_gene: TRBV5-1
j_gene: TRBJ2-7
CDR3aa: CASSLGHRADEQYF

v_gene: TRBV7-2
j_gene: TRBJ2-5
CDR3aa: CASSEGLGGGETQYF

v_gene: TRBV23-1
j_gene: TRBJ2-1
CDR3aa: CASSQGQGRFKGNEQFF

v_gene: TRBV6-6
j_gene: TRBJ1-2
CDR3aa: CASSSLDRGYYGYTF

v_gene: TRBV13
j_gene: TRBJ2-7
CDR3aa: CASSPRGGYEQYF

v_gene: TRBV7-7
j_gene: TRBJ1-4
CDR3aa: CASSSPGGDRGLSNEKLFF

v_gene: TRBV6-1
j_gene: TRBJ2-2
CDR3aa: CASRRTGTGELFF

v_gene: TRBV6-5
j_gene: TRBJ1-4
CDR3aa: CASSWGRDNEKLFF

v_gene: TRBV19
j_gene: TRBJ2-1
CDR3aa: CASSILAEVYNEQFF

v_gene: TRBV12-5
j_gene: TRBJ2-5
CDR3aa: CASALDRGETQYF

v_gene: TRBV7-7
j_gene: TRBJ2-5
CDR3aa: CASSFGAVGGRETQYF

v_gene: TRBV7-9
j_gene: TRBJ2-7
CDR3aa: CASSLAGAGADEQYF

v_gene: TRBV19
j_gene: TRBJ2-3
CDR3aa: CASIDRSVSTDTQYF

v_gene: TRBV4-2
j_gene: TRBJ1-2
CDR3aa: CASSQEGTFYGYTF

v_gene: TRBV6-5
j_gene: TRBJ1-1
CDR3aa: CASSYDSKAEAFF

v_gene: TRBV5-1
j_gene: TRBJ1-2
CDR3aa: CASRSPGQNYGYTF

v_gene: TRBV19
j_gene: TRBJ2-2
CDR3aa: CASSIPLPYTGELFF

v_gene: TRBV10-3
j_gene: TRBJ1-6
CDR3aa: CAISESVGGLSYNSPLHF

v_gene: TRBV18
j_gene: TRBJ2-5
CDR3aa: CASSPPHNRGRETQYF

v_gene: TRBV6-1
j_gene: TRBJ1-5
CDR3aa: CASTTGTWPQHF

v_gene: TRBV5-1
j_gene: TRBJ1-2
CDR3aa: CASSLLPGVDGYTF

v_gene: TRBV11-2
j_gene: TRBJ2-7
CDR3aa: CASSREALAGRSYEQYF

v_gene: TRBV7-9
j_gene: TRBJ1-3
CDR3aa: CASSLGQGIWDPSGNTIYF

v_gene: TRBV6-1
j_gene: TRBJ1-4
CDR3aa: CASKGTVWEKLFF

v_gene: TRBV7-7
j_gene: TRBJ2-1
CDR3aa: CASSLNSLNEQFF

v_gene: TRBV13
j_gene: TRBJ2-7
CDR3aa: CASSSRRGLNSYEQYF

v_gene: TRBV7-7
j_gene: TRBJ2-1
CDR3aa: CASSRTSGGAGEQFF

v_gene: TRBV15
j_gene: TRBJ2-3
CDR3aa: CATSRDLRLSTDTQYF

v_gene: TRBV2
j_gene: TRBJ1-4
CDR3aa: CASSVGAEKLFF

v_gene: TRBV13
j_gene: TRBJ2-6
CDR3aa: CASSSQRVWWASGANVLTF

v_gene: TRBV19
j_gene: TRBJ2-4
CDR3aa: CATLRRGDNRGRAKNIQYF

v_gene: TRBV10-1
j_gene: TRBJ2-7
CDR3aa: CASNERGAIYEQYF

v_gene: TRBV6-1
j_gene: TRBJ1-3
CDR3aa: CASRSHRAGNTIYF

v_gene: TRBV5-4
j_gene: TRBJ1-1
CDR3aa: CASSRGTEAFF

v_gene: TRBV7-6
j_gene: TRBJ1-4
CDR3aa: CASSLGLQRGEKLFF

v_gene: TRBV4-2
j_gene: TRBJ2-7
CDR3aa: CASSQARPGLGYEQYF

v_gene: TRBV9
j_gene: TRBJ2-1
CDR3aa: CASSPSYNEQFF

v_gene: TRBV5-1
j_gene: TRBJ1-1
CDR3aa: CASSLDGRPNTEAFF

v_gene: TRBV11-2
j_gene: TRBJ2-7
CDR3aa: CASSLHYEQYF

v_gene: TRBV11-2
j_gene: TRBJ2-2
CDR3aa: CASSPGLAGVTGELFF

v_gene: TRBV5-8
j_gene: TRBJ2-1
CDR3aa: CASSSRLAGANYNEQFF

v_gene: TRBV7-2
j_gene: TRBJ2-3
CDR3aa: CASSLALPTQYF

v_gene: TRBV4-1
j_gene: TRBJ1-2
CDR3aa: CASSQDPGTVSGYTF

v_gene: TRBV18
j_gene: TRBJ1-6
CDR3aa: CASSPPVGMGSPLHF

v_gene: TRBV7-2
j_gene: TRBJ2-5
CDR3aa: CASSLDQGAETQYF